This T cell receptor (beta chain) was captured in a study of blood T cell repertoires in COVID-19. TCRdb's copy holds only in-frame clones and misses some; the assay was immunoSEQ multiplex PCR. The sample records about 230,000 clones, 83% being singletons. This clone was seen once. The sequence came from a woman aged 30 to 39 with COVID-19, enrolled during active disease. Input material: peripheral blood.

The chain's CDR3 is CASSVRSGSTDTQYF. CDR3 sequence (DNA): TGTGCCAGCAGCGTACGCAGCGGAAGCACAGATACGCAGTATTTT. The chain is built from TRBV9 and TRBJ2-3, with D possibly TRBD2 on 5 matching bases. Trimming stripped 1 base from V and 0 bases from J, with 9 bases between. CDR1 is SGDLS, CDR2 YYNGEE, per germline. The CDR3 spans 15 residues.